The clone carrying this T cell receptor beta chain was recorded at least ten times. Antigen: not known. General study results and limits: Tumor memory CD4+ T cell TCR gene usage clustered with blood and lymph node memory CD4+ cells and lymph node naive CD4+ cells. Tumor Treg TCRs overlapped most with tumor naive CD4+ cells. The larger cohort examined one V-J beta rearrangement, not whole repertoires.

After constant-region reverse-primer amplification, full-length variable regions underwent semi-nested PCR with Nested Universal Primer A. TCRdb called the 5' RACE reads again in MiXCR, with one record for every CDR3 protein. Of about 43,000 distinct CDR3 sequences detected, about a fifth appear once; the ten largest clones hold around 4.5%. Trimming at V came to 3 bases and at J to 8 bases, leaving 9 bases not matched to a gene. Germline V CDR1 and CDR2: SGHDT, YYEEEE. The CDR3 is made up of 15 amino acids. Treg sorting used a CD4+CD25+CD127-/low gate. The chain uses TRBV5-6 and TRBJ2-1; 9 bases are a match to TRBD2. Sequenced: Tregs sorted from a lymph node. The origin of this receptor is a female donor with breast cancer. The CDR3 sequence: CASSSQREVRHEQFF. DNA for the CDR3: TGTGCCAGCAGCTCGCAGCGGGAGGTTAGGCATGAGCAGTTCTTC.